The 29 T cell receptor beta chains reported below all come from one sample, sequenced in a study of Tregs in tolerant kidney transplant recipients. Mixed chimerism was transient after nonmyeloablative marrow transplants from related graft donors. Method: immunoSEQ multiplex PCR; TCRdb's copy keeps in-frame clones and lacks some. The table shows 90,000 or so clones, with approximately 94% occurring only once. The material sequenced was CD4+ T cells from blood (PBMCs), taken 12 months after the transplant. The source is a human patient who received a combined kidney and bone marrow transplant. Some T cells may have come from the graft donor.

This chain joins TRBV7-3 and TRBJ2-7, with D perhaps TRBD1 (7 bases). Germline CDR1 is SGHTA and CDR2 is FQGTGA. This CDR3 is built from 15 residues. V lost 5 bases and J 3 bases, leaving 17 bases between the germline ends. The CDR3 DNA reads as TGTGCCAGCAGCACCGGCAGGGGGGCCATCTACGAGCAGTACTTC. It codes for CASSTGRGAIYEQYF.

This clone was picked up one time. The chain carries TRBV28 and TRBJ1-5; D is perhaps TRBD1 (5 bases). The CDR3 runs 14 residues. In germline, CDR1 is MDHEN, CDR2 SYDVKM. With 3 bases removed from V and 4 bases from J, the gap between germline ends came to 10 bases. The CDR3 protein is CASSFWGQNQPQHF. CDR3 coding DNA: TGTGCCAGCAGTTTCTGGGGCCAAAATCAGCCCCAGCATTTT.

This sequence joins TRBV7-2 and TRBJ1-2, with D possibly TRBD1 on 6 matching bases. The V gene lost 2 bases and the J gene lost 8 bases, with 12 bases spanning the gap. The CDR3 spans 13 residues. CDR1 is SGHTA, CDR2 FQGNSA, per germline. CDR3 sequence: CASSLLQGQGYTF. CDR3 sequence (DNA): TGTGCCAGCAGCTTACTACAGGGTCAAGGCTACACCTTC.

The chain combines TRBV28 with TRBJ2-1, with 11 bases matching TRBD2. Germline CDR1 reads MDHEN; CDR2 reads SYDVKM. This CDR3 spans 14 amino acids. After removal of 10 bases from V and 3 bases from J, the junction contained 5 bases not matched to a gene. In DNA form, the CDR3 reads TGTGCCAACCTAGCGGGGGGTCACTACAATGAGCAGTTCTTC. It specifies CANLAGGHYNEQFF.

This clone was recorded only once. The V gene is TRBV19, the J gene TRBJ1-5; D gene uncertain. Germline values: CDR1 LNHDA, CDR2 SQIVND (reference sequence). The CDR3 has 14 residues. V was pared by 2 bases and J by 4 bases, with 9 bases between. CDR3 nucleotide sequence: TGTGCCAGTAGTATAAGGCGAGGTAATCAGCCCCAGCATTTT. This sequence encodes CASSIRRGNQPQHF.

This chain's CDR3 is CASSPFGQDTNEKLFF. CDR3 coding DNA: TGTGCCAGCTCACCTTTCGGACAGGACACAAATGAAAAACTGTTTTTT. The rearrangement links TRBV18 to TRBJ1-4, with TRBD1 matching 7 bases. Germline loops: CDR1 KGHSH, CDR2 LQKENI. The trim removed 3 bases at V and 5 bases at J, leaving 9 bases unmatched. The CDR3 covers 16 residues.

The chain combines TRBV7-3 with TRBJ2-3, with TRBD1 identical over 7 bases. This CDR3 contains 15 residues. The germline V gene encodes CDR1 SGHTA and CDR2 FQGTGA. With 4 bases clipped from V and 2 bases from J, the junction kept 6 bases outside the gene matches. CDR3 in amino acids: CASSSTGASTDTQYF. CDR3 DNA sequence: TGTGCCAGCAGCTCCACAGGGGCGTCCACAGATACGCAGTATTTT. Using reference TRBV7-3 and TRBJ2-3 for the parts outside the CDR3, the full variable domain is GAGVSQTPSNKVTEKGKYVELRCDPISGHTALYWYRQSLGQGPEFLIYFQGTGAADDSGLPNDRFFAVRPEGSVSTLKIQRTERGDSAVYLCASSSTGASTDTQYFGPGTRLTVL.

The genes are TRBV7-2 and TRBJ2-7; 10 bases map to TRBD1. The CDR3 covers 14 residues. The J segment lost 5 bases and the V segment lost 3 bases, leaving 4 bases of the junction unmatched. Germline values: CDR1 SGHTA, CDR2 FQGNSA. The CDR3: CASSFDRGLDEQYF. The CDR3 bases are TGTGCCAGCAGCTTTGACAGGGGGCTGGACGAGCAGTACTTC.

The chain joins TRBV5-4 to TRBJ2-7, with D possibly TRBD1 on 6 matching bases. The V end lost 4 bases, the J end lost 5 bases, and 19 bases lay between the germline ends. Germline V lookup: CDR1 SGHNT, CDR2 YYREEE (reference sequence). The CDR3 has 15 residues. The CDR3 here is CASSQPPGAENEQYF. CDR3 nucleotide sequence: TGTGCCAGCAGCCAGCCCCCAGGGGCGGAAAACGAGCAGTACTTC.

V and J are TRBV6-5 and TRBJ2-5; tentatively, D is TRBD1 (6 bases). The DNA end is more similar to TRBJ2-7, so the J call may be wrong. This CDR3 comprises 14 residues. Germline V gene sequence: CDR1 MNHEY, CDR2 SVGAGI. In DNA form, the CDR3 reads TGTGCCAGCAGTTACCATGGACAGATGTACGAGCAGTACTTC. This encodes CASSYHGQMYEQYF.

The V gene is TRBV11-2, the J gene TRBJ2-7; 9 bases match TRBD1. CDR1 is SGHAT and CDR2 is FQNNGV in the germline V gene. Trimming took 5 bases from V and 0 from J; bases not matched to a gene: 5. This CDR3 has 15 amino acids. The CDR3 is CASSPTTGGSYEQYF. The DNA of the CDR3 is TGTGCCAGCAGCCCGACGACAGGGGGCTCCTACGAGCAGTACTTC.

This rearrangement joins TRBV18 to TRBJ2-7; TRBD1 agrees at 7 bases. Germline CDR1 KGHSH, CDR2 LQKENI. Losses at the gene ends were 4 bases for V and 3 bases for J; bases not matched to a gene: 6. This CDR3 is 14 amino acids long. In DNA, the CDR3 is TGTGCCAGCTCACTAACGACAGGGATCTACGAGCAGTACTTC. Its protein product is CASSLTTGIYEQYF.

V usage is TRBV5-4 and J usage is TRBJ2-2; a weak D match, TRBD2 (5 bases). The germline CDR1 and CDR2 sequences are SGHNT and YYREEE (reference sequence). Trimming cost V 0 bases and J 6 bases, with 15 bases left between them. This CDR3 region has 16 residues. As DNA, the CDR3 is TGTGCCAGCAGCTTGGGGCAGCGGTCTTTCTCCGGGGAGCTGTTTTTT. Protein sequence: CASSLGQRSFSGELFF. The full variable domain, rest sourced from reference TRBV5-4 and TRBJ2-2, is ETGVTQSPTHLIKTRGQQVTLRCSSQSGHNTVSWYQQALGQGPQFIFQYYREEENGRGNFPPRFSGLQFPNYSSELNVNALELDDSALYLCASSLGQRSFSGELFFGEGSRLTVL.

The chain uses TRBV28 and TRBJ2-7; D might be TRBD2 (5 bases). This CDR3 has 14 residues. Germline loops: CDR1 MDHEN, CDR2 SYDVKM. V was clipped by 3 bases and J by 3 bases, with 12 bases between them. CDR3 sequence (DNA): TGTGCCAGCAGTTTTGAGGGTTTCATCTACGAGCAGTACTTC. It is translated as CASSFEGFIYEQYF.

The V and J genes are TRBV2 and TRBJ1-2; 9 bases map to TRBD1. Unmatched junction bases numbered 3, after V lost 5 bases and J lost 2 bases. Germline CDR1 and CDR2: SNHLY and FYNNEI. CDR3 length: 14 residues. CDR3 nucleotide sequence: TGTGCCAGCAGTTACAGGGGGCGGAACTATGGCTACACCTTC. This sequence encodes CASSYRGRNYGYTF.

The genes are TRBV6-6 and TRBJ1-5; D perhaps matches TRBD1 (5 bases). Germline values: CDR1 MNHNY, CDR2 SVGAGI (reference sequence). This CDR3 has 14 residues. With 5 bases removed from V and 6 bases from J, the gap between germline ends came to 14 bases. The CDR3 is CASSPDTGGQPQHF. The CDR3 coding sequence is TGTGCCAGCAGTCCCGACACGGGGGGTCAGCCCCAGCATTTT.

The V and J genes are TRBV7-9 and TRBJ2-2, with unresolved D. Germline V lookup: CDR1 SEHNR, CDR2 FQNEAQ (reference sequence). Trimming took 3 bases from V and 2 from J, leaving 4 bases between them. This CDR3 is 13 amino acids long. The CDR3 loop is CASSFVNTGELFF. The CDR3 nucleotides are TGTGCCAGCAGCTTCGTTAACACCGGGGAGCTGTTTTTT.

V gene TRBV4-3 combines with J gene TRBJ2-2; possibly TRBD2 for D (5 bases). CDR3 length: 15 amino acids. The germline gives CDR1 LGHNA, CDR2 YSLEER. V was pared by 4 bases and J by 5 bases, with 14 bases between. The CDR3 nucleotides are TGCGCCAGCAGCCGAGGGATCGGTCAAACCGGGGAGCTGTTTTTT. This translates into CASSRGIGQTGELFF.

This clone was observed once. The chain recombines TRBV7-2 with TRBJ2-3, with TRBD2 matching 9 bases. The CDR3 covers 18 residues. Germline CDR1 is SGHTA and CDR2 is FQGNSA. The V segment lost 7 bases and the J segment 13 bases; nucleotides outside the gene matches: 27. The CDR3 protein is CASTSDGLGAGGRGVKYF. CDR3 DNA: TGTGCCAGCACCTCAGACGGACTGGGTGCGGGGGGGCGGGGGGTGAAGTATTTT.

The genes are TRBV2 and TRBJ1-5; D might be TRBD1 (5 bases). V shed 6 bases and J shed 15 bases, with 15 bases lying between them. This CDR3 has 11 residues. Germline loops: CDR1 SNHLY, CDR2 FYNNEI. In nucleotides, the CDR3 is TGTGCCAGCAGCATAGGGACTTTGAGGCATTTT. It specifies CASSIGTLRHF.

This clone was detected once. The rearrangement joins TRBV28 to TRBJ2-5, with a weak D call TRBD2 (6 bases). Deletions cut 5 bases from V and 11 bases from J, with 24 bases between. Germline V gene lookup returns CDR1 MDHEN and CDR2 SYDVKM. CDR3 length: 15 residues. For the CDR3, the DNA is TGTGCCAGCAGTATTCCGGTGGCCTTACCCCGGGAGCAGTACTTC. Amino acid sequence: CASSIPVALPREQYF.

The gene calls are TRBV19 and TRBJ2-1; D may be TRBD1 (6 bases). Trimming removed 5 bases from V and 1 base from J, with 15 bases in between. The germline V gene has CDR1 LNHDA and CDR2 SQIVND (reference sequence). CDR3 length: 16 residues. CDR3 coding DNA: TGTGCCAGTAGTCGGACAGCGGCCCCTTCCTACAATGAGCAGTTCTTC. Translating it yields CASSRTAAPSYNEQFF.

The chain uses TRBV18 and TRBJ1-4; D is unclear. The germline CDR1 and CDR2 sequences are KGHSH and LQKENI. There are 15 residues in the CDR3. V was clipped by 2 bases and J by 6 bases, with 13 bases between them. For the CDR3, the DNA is TGTGCCAGCTCACCAGTTCCCCCGTTAGATGAAAAACTGTTTTTT. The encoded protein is CASSPVPPLDEKLFF.

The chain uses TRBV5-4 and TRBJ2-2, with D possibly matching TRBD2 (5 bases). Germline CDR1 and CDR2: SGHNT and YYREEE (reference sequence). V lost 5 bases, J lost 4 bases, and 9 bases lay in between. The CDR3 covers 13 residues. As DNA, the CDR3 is TGTGCCAGCAGGGAGGTGAGCACCGGGGAGCTGTTTTTT. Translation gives CASREVSTGELFF.

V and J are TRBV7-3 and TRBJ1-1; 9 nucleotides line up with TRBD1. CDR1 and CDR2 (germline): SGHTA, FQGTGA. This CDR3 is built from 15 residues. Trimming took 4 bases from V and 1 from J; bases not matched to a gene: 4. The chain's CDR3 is CASSSHRGRNTEAFF. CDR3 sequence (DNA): TGTGCCAGCAGCTCCCACAGGGGGCGGAACACTGAAGCTTTCTTT.

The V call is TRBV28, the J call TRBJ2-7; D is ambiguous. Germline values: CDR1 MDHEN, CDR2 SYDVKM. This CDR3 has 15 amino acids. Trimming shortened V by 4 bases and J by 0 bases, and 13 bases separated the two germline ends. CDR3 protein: CASSSGSPPSYEQYF. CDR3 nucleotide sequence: TGTGCCAGCAGTTCCGGGTCCCCTCCCTCCTACGAGCAGTACTTC.

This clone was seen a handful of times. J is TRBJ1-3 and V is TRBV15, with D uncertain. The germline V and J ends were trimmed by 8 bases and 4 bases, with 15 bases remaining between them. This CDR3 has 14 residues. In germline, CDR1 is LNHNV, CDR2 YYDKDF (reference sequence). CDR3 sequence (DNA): TGTGCCACCGAGGGAATTGATTCGGGAAACACCATATATTTT. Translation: CATEGIDSGNTIYF.

CDR3: CASSPTPDSYEQYF. The CDR3, as DNA: TGCGCCAGCAGCCCGACCCCGGACAGCTACGAGCAGTACTTC. The rearrangement links TRBV4-3 to TRBJ2-7; perhaps TRBD1 as D (6 bases). Deletions cut 4 bases from V and 3 bases from J, with 13 bases between. The length of the CDR3 is 14 residues. Germline V lookup: CDR1 LGHNA, CDR2 YSLEER.

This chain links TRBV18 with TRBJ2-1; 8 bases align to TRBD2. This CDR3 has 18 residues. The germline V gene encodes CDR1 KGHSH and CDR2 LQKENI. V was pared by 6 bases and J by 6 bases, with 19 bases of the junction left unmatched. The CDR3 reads CASSKNPAPGLGRNEQFF. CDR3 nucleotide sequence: TGTGCCAGCTCCAAAAATCCCGCCCCGGGACTAGGTCGCAATGAGCAGTTCTTC.